The rows below give T cell receptor beta chains drawn from one sample of a study of blood T cell repertoires in COVID-19. Method: immunoSEQ multiplex PCR; TCRdb's copy keeps in-frame clones and lacks some. In the table there are about 270,000 clones, 91% of which are singletons. The sequencing input was peripheral blood. These receptors came from a person between 18 and 35 years old with COVID-19, enrolled during active disease. Both conserved end residues are part of each CDR3. Fields, in order: clone size, V gene, J gene, D gene, CDR3 protein, CDR3 DNA. A D gene is named only where the DNA matches it firmly. Only some rows state a clone size, as once, few, many or a class for expanded clones.

size: -
V: TRBV6-6
J: TRBJ1-2
D: TRBD1
CDR3: CASSYGTDGYTF
DNA: TGTGCCAGCAGTTACGGGACAGATGGCTACACCTTC

size: -
V: TRBV4-2
J: TRBJ2-7
D: TRBD2
CDR3: CASSQIPSGSSDEQYF
DNA: TGTGCCAGCAGCCAGATTCCTAGCGGGAGTTCTGACGAGCAGTACTTC

size: -
V: TRBV4-1
J: TRBJ2-1
D: TRBD2
CDR3: CASSRGLAGVYNEQFF
DNA: TGCGCCAGCAGCCGGGGACTAGCGGGTGTCTACAATGAGCAGTTCTTC

size: few
V: TRBV27
J: TRBJ2-1
D: TRBD1
CDR3: CASSLSQGAGYNEQFF
DNA: TGTGCCAGCAGTTTATCGCAGGGGGCGGGTTACAATGAGCAGTTCTTC

size: -
V: TRBV10-3
J: TRBJ1-2
D: -
CDR3: CAISENPSYYGYTF
DNA: TGTGCCATCAGTGAAAACCCAAGCTATTATGGCTACACCTTC

size: -
V: TRBV24-1
J: TRBJ2-7
D: -
CDR3: CATSDVKGGTPYEQYF
DNA: TGTGCCACCAGTGATGTCAAGGGAGGCACTCCCTACGAGCAGTACTTC

size: -
V: TRBV24-1
J: TRBJ2-2
D: -
CDR3: CATSVRYGELFF
DNA: TGTGCCACCAGTGTTCGTTACGGGGAGCTGTTTTTT

size: -
V: TRBV6-5
J: TRBJ2-7
D: -
CDR3: CASSYSFSGAEQYF
DNA: TGTGCCAGCAGTTACTCGTTCTCAGGTGCGGAGCAGTACTTC

size: few
V: TRBV7-8
J: TRBJ2-1
D: -
CDR3: CASSLAGSGTYNEQFF
DNA: TGTGCCAGCAGCTTAGCGGGTAGCGGTACCTACAATGAGCAGTTCTTC

size: -
V: TRBV28
J: TRBJ2-1
D: -
CDR3: CASSSPAGRANEQFF
DNA: TGTGCCAGCAGTTCTCCGGCAGGGCGCGCCAATGAGCAGTTCTTC

size: -
V: TRBV28
J: TRBJ2-2
D: TRBD2
CDR3: CASSLSGRVTGELFF
DNA: TGTGCCAGCAGTTTATCAGGGAGGGTCACCGGGGAGCTGTTTTTT

size: -
V: TRBV6-5
J: TRBJ2-7
D: -
CDR3: CASSYQGSLGSEQYF
DNA: TGTGCCAGCAGTTACCAGGGAAGCCTAGGCTCCGAGCAGTACTTC

size: -
V: TRBV15
J: TRBJ2-7
D: TRBD2
CDR3: CATSTPKGSSGGREQYF
DNA: TGTGCCACCAGCACACCTAAGGGTTCTAGCGGAGGCAGAGAGCAGTACTTC

size: once
V: TRBV6-1
J: TRBJ2-7
D: TRBD1
CDR3: CASSEAAGGGYEQYF
DNA: TGTGCCAGCAGTGAAGCGGCAGGGGGCGGATACGAGCAGTACTTC

size: -
V: TRBV4-1
J: TRBJ1-5
D: -
CDR3: CASSQDLSGHQPQHF
DNA: TGCGCCAGCAGCCAAGATTTATCAGGGCATCAGCCCCAGCATTTT

size: -
V: TRBV10-3
J: TRBJ2-3
D: -
CDR3: CAISGQDPDTQYF
DNA: TGTGCCATCAGTGGACAGGATCCAGATACGCAGTATTTT

size: -
V: TRBV18
J: TRBJ1-1
D: TRBD1
CDR3: CASSPPGQMNTEAFF
DNA: TGTGCCAGCTCACCACCGGGACAGATGAACACTGAAGCTTTCTTT

size: -
V: TRBV29-1
J: TRBJ2-7
D: -
CDR3: CSVESGYEQYF
DNA: TGCAGCGTTGAAAGCGGCTACGAGCAGTACTTC

size: -
V: TRBV19
J: TRBJ2-7
D: TRBD2
CDR3: CASSWTSGSYEQYF
DNA: TGTGCCAGTAGCTGGACTAGCGGATCCTACGAGCAGTACTTC

size: -
V: TRBV18
J: TRBJ2-7
D: -
CDR3: CASSPRRYGNLYEQYF
DNA: TGTGCCAGCTCACCACGTAGGTACGGGAACCTCTACGAGCAGTACTTC

size: -
V: TRBV30
J: TRBJ1-2
D: TRBD1
CDR3: CAWGDSYYGYTF
DNA: TGTGCCTGGGGGGACAGTTACTATGGCTACACCTTC

size: -
V: TRBV4-1
J: TRBJ2-3
D: TRBD2
CDR3: CASSQSLAGGLSADTQYF
DNA: TGCGCCAGCAGCCAAAGTCTAGCGGGAGGGCTCAGTGCAGATACGCAGTATTTT

size: -
V: TRBV6-5
J: TRBJ2-1
D: -
CDR3: CASIMGVQPYNEQFF
DNA: TGTGCCAGCATCATGGGAGTACAACCCTACAATGAGCAGTTCTTC

size: -
V: TRBV5-1
J: TRBJ2-3
D: -
CDR3: CASSLARIDGVRTDTQYF
DNA: TGCGCCAGCAGCCTGGCTCGGATAGACGGGGTTCGAACAGATACGCAGTATTTT

size: -
V: TRBV14
J: TRBJ2-7
D: -
CDR3: CASSQDRYEQYF
DNA: TGTGCCAGCAGCCAAGACAGGTACGAGCAGTACTTC

size: -
V: TRBV10-3
J: TRBJ1-4
D: -
CDR3: CAISDRGGELFF
DNA: TGTGCCATCAGTGATCGGGGAGGGGAACTGTTTTTT

size: -
V: TRBV29-1
J: TRBJ2-5
D: -
CDR3: CSVEATDQETQYF
DNA: TGCAGCGTGGAAGCGACAGACCAAGAGACCCAGTACTTC

size: -
V: TRBV3-1/TRBV3-2
J: TRBJ2-7
D: -
CDR3: CASSQDGLLGTEQYF
DNA: TGTGCCAGCAGCCAAGATGGGCTTCTGGGCACCGAGCAGTACTTC

size: -
V: TRBV3-1/TRBV3-2
J: TRBJ2-7
D: TRBD2
CDR3: CASSPQKWVAGSHEQYF
DNA: TGTGCCAGCAGCCCACAAAAGTGGGTAGCGGGAAGCCACGAGCAGTACTTC

size: -
V: TRBV19
J: TRBJ2-3
D: TRBD2
CDR3: CASGNWLAGGQDTQYF
DNA: TGTGCCAGTGGAAACTGGCTAGCGGGAGGGCAAGATACGCAGTATTTT

size: -
V: TRBV5-4
J: TRBJ2-7
D: TRBD2
CDR3: CASSLGPTGTSGSYEQYF
DNA: TGTGCCAGCAGCTTGGGCCCAACAGGGACTAGCGGGAGTTACGAGCAGTACTTC

size: -
V: TRBV5-5
J: TRBJ1-1
D: TRBD1
CDR3: CASSLGRTGGTEAFF
DNA: TGTGCCAGCAGCTTGGGAAGGACAGGGGGCACTGAAGCTTTCTTT

size: -
V: TRBV9
J: TRBJ2-7
D: -
CDR3: CASSVASGGSYEQYF
DNA: TGTGCCAGCAGCGTAGCAAGCGGAGGAAGTTACGAGCAGTACTTC